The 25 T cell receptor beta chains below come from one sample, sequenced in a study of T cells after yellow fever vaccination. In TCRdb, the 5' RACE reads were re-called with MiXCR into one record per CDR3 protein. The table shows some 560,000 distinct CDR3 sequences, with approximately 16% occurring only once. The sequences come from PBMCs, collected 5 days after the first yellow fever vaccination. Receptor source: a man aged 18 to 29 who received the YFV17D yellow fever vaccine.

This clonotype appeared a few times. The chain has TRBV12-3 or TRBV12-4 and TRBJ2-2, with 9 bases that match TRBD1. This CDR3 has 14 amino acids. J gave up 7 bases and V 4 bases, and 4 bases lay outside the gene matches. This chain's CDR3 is CASSWTGDVGELFF. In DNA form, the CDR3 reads TGTGCCAGCAGTTGGACAGGGGACGTCGGGGAGCTGTTTTTT.

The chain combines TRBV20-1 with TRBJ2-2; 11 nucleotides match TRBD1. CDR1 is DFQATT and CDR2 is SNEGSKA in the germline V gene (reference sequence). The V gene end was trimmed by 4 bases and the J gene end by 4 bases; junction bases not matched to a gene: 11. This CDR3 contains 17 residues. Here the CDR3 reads CSATGTGGPEGTGELFF. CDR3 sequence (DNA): TGCAGTGCTACGGGGACAGGGGGTCCGGAGGGCACCGGGGAGCTGTTTTTT.

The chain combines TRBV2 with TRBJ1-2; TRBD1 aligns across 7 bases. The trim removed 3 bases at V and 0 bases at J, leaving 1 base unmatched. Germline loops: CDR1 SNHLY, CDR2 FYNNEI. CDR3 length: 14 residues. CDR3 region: CASSDRGSNYGYTF. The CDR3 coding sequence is TGTGCCAGCAGTGACAGGGGGTCTAACTATGGCTACACCTTC.

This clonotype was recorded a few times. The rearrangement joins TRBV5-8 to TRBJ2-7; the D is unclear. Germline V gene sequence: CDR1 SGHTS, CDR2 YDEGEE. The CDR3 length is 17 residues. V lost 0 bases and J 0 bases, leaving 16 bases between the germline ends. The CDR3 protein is CASSLDGSKHSSYEQYF. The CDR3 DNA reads TGTGCCAGCAGCTTGGACGGCTCGAAACATAGCTCCTACGAGCAGTACTTC.

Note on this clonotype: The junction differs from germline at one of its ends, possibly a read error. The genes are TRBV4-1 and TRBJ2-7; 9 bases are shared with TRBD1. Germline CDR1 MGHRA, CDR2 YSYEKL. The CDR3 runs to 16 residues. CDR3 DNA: TGCGCCAGCAGCCTCCAGGGACAGGGAAGCTCCAACGAGCAGTACTTC. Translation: CASSLQGQGSSNEQYF.

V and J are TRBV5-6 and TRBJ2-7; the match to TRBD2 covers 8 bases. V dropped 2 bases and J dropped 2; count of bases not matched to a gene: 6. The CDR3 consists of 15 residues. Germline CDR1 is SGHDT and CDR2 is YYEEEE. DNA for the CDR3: TGTGCCAGCAGCTTTTCGGGGGGGACCCCCTACGAGCAGTACTTC. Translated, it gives CASSFSGGTPYEQYF.

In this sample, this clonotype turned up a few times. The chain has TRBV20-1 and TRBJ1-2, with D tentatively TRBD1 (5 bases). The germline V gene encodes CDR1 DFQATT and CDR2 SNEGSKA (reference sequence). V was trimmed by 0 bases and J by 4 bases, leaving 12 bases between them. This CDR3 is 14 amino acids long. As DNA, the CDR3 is TGCAGTGCTAGAGATACCCCAAGGGGCTATGGCTACACCTTC. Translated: CSARDTPRGYGYTF.

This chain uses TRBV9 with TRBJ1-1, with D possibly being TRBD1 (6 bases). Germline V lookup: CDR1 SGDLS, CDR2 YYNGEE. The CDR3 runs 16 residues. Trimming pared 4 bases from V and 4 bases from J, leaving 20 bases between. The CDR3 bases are TGTGCCAGCAGCCCGAGGGCCGTGGGGGCTAGCACTGAAGCTTTCTTT. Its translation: CASSPRAVGASTEAFF.

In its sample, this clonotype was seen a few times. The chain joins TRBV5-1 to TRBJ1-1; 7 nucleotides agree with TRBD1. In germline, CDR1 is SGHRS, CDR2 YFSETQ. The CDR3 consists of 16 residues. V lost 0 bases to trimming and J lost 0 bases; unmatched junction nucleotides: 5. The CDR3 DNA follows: TGCGCCAGCAGCTTGGGACAGGGCGTTATGAACACTGAAGCTTTCTTT. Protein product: CASSLGQGVMNTEAFF.

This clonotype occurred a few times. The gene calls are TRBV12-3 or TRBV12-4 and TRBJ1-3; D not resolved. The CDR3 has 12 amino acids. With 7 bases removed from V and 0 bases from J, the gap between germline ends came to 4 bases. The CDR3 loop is CASMFSGNTIYF. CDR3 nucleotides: TGTGCCAGCATGTTCTCTGGAAACACCATATATTTT.

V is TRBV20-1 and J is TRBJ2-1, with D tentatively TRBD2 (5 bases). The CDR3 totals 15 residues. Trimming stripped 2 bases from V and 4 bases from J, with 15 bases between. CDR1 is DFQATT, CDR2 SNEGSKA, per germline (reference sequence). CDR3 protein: CSARPWPAGYNEQFF. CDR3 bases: TGCAGTGCTAGACCTTGGCCCGCGGGTTACAATGAGCAGTTCTTC.

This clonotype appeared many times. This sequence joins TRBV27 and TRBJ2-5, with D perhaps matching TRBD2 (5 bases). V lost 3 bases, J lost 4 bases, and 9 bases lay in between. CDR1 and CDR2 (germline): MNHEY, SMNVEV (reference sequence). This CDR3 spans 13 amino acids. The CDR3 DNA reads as TGTGCCAGCAGTTTTTCTAGCAGAGAGACCCAGTACTTC. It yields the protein CASSFSSRETQYF.

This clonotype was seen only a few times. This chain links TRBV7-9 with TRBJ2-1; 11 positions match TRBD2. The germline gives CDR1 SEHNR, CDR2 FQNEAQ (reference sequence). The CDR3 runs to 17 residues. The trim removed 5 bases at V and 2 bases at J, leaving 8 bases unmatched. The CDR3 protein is CASSPEVAGGPYNEQFF. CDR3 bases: TGTGCCAGCAGCCCCGAGGTAGCGGGGGGGCCCTACAATGAGCAGTTCTTC.

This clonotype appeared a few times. The CDR3 protein is CASSPFRDRGRNYGYTF. The CDR3 nucleotides read TGTGCCAGCAGCCCCTTTCGGGACAGGGGGAGGAACTATGGCTACACCTTC. This chain connects TRBV7-2 to TRBJ1-2; 11 positions match TRBD1. The trim removed 5 bases at V and 2 bases at J, leaving 10 bases unmatched. The CDR3 runs 17 residues. The V gene's germline CDR1 is SGHTA and CDR2 FQGNSA.

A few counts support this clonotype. The CDR3 DNA sequence: TGTGCCAGCAGTTTTTGGGGACAGGGACAAGAGACCCAGTACTTC. Translated: CASSFWGQGQETQYF. The genes are TRBV28 and TRBJ2-5; TRBD1 matches at 9 bases. This CDR3 has 15 amino acids. Germline V gene data show CDR1 as MDHEN and CDR2 as SYDVKM. Trimming at V came to 3 bases and at J to 2 bases, leaving 4 bases not matched to a gene.

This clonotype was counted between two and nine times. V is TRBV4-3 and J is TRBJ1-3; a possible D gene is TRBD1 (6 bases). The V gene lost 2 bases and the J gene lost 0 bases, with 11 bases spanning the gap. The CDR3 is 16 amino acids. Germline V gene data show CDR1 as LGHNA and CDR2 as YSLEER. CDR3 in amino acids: CASSQKTGFSGNTIYF. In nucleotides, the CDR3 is TGCGCCAGCAGCCAAAAAACAGGGTTCTCTGGAAACACCATATATTTT.

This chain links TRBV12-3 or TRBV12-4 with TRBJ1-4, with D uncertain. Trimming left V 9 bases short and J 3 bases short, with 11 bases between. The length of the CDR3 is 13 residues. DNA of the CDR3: TGTGCCAGTGCCGGGTGGGCTAATGAAAAACTGTTTTTT. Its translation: CASAGWANEKLFF.

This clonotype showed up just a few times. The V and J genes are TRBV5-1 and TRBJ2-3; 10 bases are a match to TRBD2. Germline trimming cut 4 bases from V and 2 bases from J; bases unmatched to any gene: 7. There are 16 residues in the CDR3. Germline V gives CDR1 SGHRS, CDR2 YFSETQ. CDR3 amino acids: CASSGQLAGLTDTQYF. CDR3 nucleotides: TGCGCCAGCAGCGGACAACTAGCGGGGCTCACAGATACGCAGTATTTT. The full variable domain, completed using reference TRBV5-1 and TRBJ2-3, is KAGVTQTPRYLIKTRGQQVTLSCSPISGHRSVSWYQQTPGQGLQFLFEYFSETQRNKGNFPGRFSGRQFSNSRSEMNVSTLELGDSALYLCASSGQLAGLTDTQYFGPGTRLTVL.

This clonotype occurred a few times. CDR3 coding DNA: TGCGCCAGCAGCTTCTCAGGTCTGGGCAATCAGCCCCAGCATTTT. Protein product: CASSFSGLGNQPQHF. The V and J genes are TRBV5-1 and TRBJ1-5; D call uncertain. Germline-derived CDR1 and CDR2 are SGHRS and YFSETQ. CDR3 size: 15 residues. V shed 2 bases and J shed 2 bases, with 11 bases lying between them.

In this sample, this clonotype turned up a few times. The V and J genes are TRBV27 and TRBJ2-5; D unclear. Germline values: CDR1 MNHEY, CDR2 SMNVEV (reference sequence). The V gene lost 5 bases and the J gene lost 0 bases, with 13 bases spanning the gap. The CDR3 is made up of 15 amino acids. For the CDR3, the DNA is TGTGCCAGCAGTCCCGGACCTCCGTACCAAGAGACCCAGTACTTC. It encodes CASSPGPPYQETQYF.

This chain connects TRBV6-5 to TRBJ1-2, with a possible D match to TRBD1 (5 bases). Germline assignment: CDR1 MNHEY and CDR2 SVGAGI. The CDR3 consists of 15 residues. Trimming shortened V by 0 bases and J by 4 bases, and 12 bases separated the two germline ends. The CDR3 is CASSYSTGAGYGYTF. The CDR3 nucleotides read TGTGCCAGCAGTTACTCGACCGGGGCGGGCTATGGCTACACCTTC.

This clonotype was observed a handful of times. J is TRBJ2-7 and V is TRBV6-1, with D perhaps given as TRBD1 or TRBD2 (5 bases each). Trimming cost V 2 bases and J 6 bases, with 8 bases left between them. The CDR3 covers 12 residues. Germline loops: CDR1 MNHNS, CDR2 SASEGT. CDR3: CASSEWGSEQYF. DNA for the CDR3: TGTGCCAGCAGTGAATGGGGGAGCGAGCAGTACTTC.

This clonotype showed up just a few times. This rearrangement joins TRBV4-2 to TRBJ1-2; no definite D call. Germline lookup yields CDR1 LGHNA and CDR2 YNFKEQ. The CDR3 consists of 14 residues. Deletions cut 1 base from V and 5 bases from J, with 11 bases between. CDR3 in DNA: TGTGCCAGCAGCCAAGCGCAGAACAATTATGGCTACACCTTC. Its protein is CASSQAQNNYGYTF.

This chain's CDR3 is CASSPQPGQMNTEAFF. The CDR3 bases are TGTGCCAGCAGCCCTCAACCGGGACAGATGAACACTGAAGCTTTCTTT. V gene TRBV5-5 combines with J gene TRBJ1-1; 7 nucleotides line up with TRBD1. The V and J ends lost 4 bases and 0 bases, in that order; junction bases with no gene match: 9. The CDR3 covers 16 residues. Germline values: CDR1 SGHKS, CDR2 YYEKEE (reference sequence).

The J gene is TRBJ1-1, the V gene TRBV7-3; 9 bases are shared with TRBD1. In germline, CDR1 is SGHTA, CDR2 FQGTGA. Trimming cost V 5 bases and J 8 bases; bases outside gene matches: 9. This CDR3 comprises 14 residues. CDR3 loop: CASSPGDREGEAFF. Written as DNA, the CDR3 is TGTGCCAGCAGCCCAGGGGACAGGGAGGGGGAAGCTTTCTTT. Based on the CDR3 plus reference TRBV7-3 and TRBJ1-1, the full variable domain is GAGVSQTPSNKVTEKGKYVELRCDPISGHTALYWYRQSLGQGPEFLIYFQGTGAADDSGLPNDRFFAVRPEGSVSTLKIQRTERGDSAVYLCASSPGDREGEAFFGQGTRLTVV.